One sample yielded the 19 T cell receptor beta chains listed below, sequenced in a study of blood T cells in healthy people across ages. Using a J-beta primer mix together with a sample-barcoded 5' primer, a second PCR was run for roughly 6 to 11 cycles. TCRdb re-analysed the 5' RACE reads in MiXCR, keeping a single row per CDR3 protein. The profile covers just over 800,000 distinct CDR3 sequences, with under 80% appearing a single time and roughly 26% taken by the ten largest. Sequenced input: blood. These TCRs come from a man aged 25-45 years in good health.

The chain combines TRBV12-3 or TRBV12-4 with TRBJ2-1; D assignment may be TRBD1 or TRBD2 (5 bases each). This CDR3 contains 14 residues. Trimming left V 5 bases short and J 5 bases short, with 13 bases between. The CDR3 DNA follows: TGTGCCAGCAGTCCGGGACCCCCGCACAATGAGCAGTTCTTC. Its protein is CASSPGPPHNEQFF.

V and J are TRBV5-1 and TRBJ1-2, with a possible D match to TRBD1 (6 bases). The germline V gene encodes CDR1 SGHRS and CDR2 YFSETQ. CDR3 size: 15 residues. V lost 4 bases, J lost 6 bases, and 19 bases lay in between. The DNA for the CDR3 is TGCGCCAGCAGCCCGGACAGCCCCATCCCAGATGGCTACACCTTC. This encodes CASSPDSPIPDGYTF.

The chain has TRBV30 and TRBJ1-1, with D perhaps matching TRBD1 (5 bases). V was trimmed by 3 bases and J by 8 bases, leaving 13 bases between them. Looked up from germline, CDR1 is GTSNPN and CDR2 is SVGIG (reference sequence). The CDR3 totals 12 residues. DNA for the CDR3: TGTGCCTGGAGCAGACAGAGAGAAGAAGCTTTCTTT. This sequence encodes CAWSRQREEAFF.

The chain has TRBV6-4 and TRBJ2-1; a weak D match, TRBD2 (6 bases). The CDR3 contains 15 residues. V was shortened by 8 bases and J by 9 bases, with 23 bases between the two germline ends. In germline, CDR1 is MRHNA, CDR2 SNTAGT. CDR3 sequence: CASGQPGLSSSEQFF. CDR3 coding DNA: TGTGCCAGCGGCCAACCGGGACTTTCTAGTAGTGAGCAGTTCTTC.

The rearrangement joins TRBV7-2 to TRBJ2-5; 7 positions agree with TRBD2. This CDR3 contains 15 residues. Germline trimming cut 6 bases from V and 5 bases from J; bases unmatched to any gene: 12. Germline CDR1 and CDR2: SGHTA and FQGNSA. The CDR3 here is CASRATRDYAETQYF. The CDR3 DNA sequence: TGTGCCAGCAGAGCTACTCGGGACTACGCGGAGACCCAGTACTTC.

Only one count was recorded for this clonotype. This chain joins TRBV9 and TRBJ2-3; D might be TRBD1 (6 bases). The CDR3 runs to 15 residues. Trimming took 0 bases from V and 1 from J, leaving 9 bases between them. In germline, CDR1 is SGDLS, CDR2 YYNGEE. As DNA, the CDR3 is TGTGCCAGCAGCGTAGAGGGGGTAGGCACAGATACGCAGTATTTT. It is translated as CASSVEGVGTDTQYF.

The rearrangement joins TRBV7-9 to TRBJ1-2; 7 nucleotides match TRBD1. V was clipped by 8 bases and J by 6 bases; unmatched bases: 18. The CDR3 covers 16 residues. The V gene's germline CDR1 is SEHNR and CDR2 FQNEAQ (reference sequence). The CDR3: CASRSRATGQGDGYTF. CDR3 nucleotide sequence: TGTGCCAGCCGCTCGAGGGCGACAGGGCAGGGGGATGGCTACACCTTC.

The chain's CDR3 is CASSEWTAYGYTF. CDR3 nucleotide sequence: TGTGCCAGCAGTGAATGGACAGCCTATGGCTACACCTTC. This chain links TRBV25-1 with TRBJ1-2; perhaps TRBD1 as D (6 bases). Germline CDR1 is MGHDK and CDR2 is SYGVNS. The germline V and J ends were trimmed by 1 base and 4 bases, with 7 bases remaining between them. The CDR3 totals 13 residues.

V and J are TRBV28 and TRBJ1-6; the D is unclear. The CDR3 consists of 13 residues. The ends were cut back, 5 bases at V and 10 bases at J, with 12 bases in the middle. The germline gives CDR1 MDHEN, CDR2 SYDVKM. CDR3 nucleotides: TGTGCCAGCAGTGGAAGGGCTTCCTCACCCCTCCACTTT. This encodes CASSGRASSPLHF.

This rearrangement joins TRBV15 to TRBJ1-2; D is unclear. The V gene's germline CDR1 is LNHNV and CDR2 YYDKDF (reference sequence). V was shortened by 8 bases and J by 6 bases, with 16 bases between the two germline ends. CDR3 size: 13 residues. The CDR3 region is CATQGATEDGYTF. The CDR3 nucleotides read TGTGCCACCCAAGGTGCGACGGAAGATGGCTACACCTTC.

The chain employs TRBV12-3 or TRBV12-4 and TRBJ2-6; no clear D gene. Trimming took off 8 bases at V and 4 bases at J, with 12 bases between the two ends. This CDR3 has 14 amino acids. CDR3 region: CASSLFEGANVLTF. The CDR3 nucleotides read TGTGCCAGCTCCCTTTTCGAGGGGGCCAACGTCCTGACTTTC.

The genes are TRBV6-1 and TRBJ1-4, with D possibly being TRBD1 (5 bases). The CDR3 sequence is 16 residues long. Germline lookup yields CDR1 MNHNS and CDR2 SASEGT. Trimming took off 5 bases at V and 5 bases at J, with 18 bases between the two ends. CDR3 in amino acids: CASSQKTGTPNEKLFF. In nucleotides, the CDR3 is TGTGCCAGCAGTCAAAAAACCGGGACCCCAAATGAAAAACTGTTTTTT.

The rearrangement links TRBV15 to TRBJ2-3; D gene ambiguous. CDR3 size: 14 residues. Between the trimmed V and J ends, which lost 0 bases and 4 bases, there was a span of 8 bases. In germline, CDR1 is LNHNV, CDR2 YYDKDF (reference sequence). The CDR3 DNA is TGTGCCACCAGCAGAGATGCCCGGGCAGATACGCAGTATTTT. Translated, it gives CATSRDARADTQYF. Full variable domain (missing parts from reference TRBV15 and TRBJ2-3): DAMVIQNPRYQVTQFGKPVTLSCSQTLNHNVMYWYQQKSSQAPKLLFHYYDKDFNNEADTPDNFQSRRPNTSFCFLDIRSPGLGDTAMYLCATSRDARADTQYFGPGTRLTVL.

This sequence joins TRBV3-1 and TRBJ2-1, with 12 nucleotides matching TRBD2. The CDR3 loop spans 15 amino acids. V gave up 9 bases and J gave up 7 bases; unmatched junction bases: 10. The germline gives CDR1 LGHDT, CDR2 YNNKEL (reference sequence). CDR3 in DNA: TGTGCCAGTGGGGCTAGCGGGGGGGTCAGGAATGAGCAGTTCTTC. Its protein is CASGASGGVRNEQFF.

This clonotype has a handful of counts. The chain joins TRBV29-1 to TRBJ2-7, with 8 bases that match TRBD1. In germline, CDR1 is SQVTM, CDR2 ANQGSEA. V shed 4 bases, J shed 5 bases, and the junction held 4 bases outside the gene matches. The CDR3 loop spans 12 amino acids. CDR3 protein: CSVASGGHEQYF. DNA of the CDR3: TGCAGCGTTGCTTCAGGGGGCCACGAGCAGTACTTC.

The V call is TRBV7-2, the J call TRBJ2-7; 9 bases align to TRBD1. V dropped 0 bases and J dropped 2; count of bases not matched to a gene: 8. There are 17 residues in the CDR3. In germline, CDR1 is SGHTA, CDR2 FQGNSA. The CDR3 here is CASSLASGQGGAYEQYF. In nucleotides, the CDR3 is TGTGCCAGCAGCTTAGCCTCGGGACAGGGTGGGGCCTACGAGCAGTACTTC.

The chain is built from TRBV14 and TRBJ2-7; 7 bases align to TRBD1. V lost 7 bases and J lost 2; bases outside the gene matches: 5. CDR3 length: 13 amino acids. Germline-derived CDR1 and CDR2 are SGHDN and FVKESK. CDR3 in DNA: TGTGCCAGCAACCTCGACAGGGCCTACGAGCAGTACTTC. It translates to CASNLDRAYEQYF.

The rearrangement uses TRBV5-1 and TRBJ1-6; 7 bases agree with TRBD1. V lost 3 bases to trimming and J lost 9 bases; unmatched junction nucleotides: 12. Per the germline V gene, CDR1 is SGHRS and CDR2 is YFSETQ. CDR3 length: 16 amino acids. In DNA, the CDR3 is TGCGCCAGCAGCTCTAATGCGGACAGGTCGAGTTCACCCCTCCACTTT. It encodes CASSSNADRSSSPLHF.

This clonotype has only one observation. The genes are TRBV20-1 and TRBJ2-3, with D possibly being TRBD1 or TRBD2 (6 bases each). The CDR3 has 14 amino acids. V lost 5 bases and J 2 bases, leaving 14 bases between the germline ends. Germline V gene data show CDR1 as DFQATT and CDR2 as SNEGSKA (reference sequence). DNA for the CDR3: TGCAGTGCTCCCTTCTGGGGGGCCACAGATACGCAGTATTTT. Residues: CSAPFWGATDTQYF.